This TCR beta chain was retrieved from a study of T-cell memory formation after mild COVID-19. Points from the study as a whole: Contracting clones localized mainly to CM and EM when CD4+ and mainly to EMRA when CD8+. There was a balanced CD4/CD8 profile in clones contracting day 15 to 85, and later expanders leaned CD4+. Specificity for SARS-CoV-2 was not confirmed among the second-wave clones peaking on day 37. Cross-reactive memory apparently joined, as some responding clones appeared in pre-infection memory.

CDR1 is LGHNT, CDR2 FRNRAP, per germline. This CDR3 spans 16 amino acids. The ends lost 2 bases at V and 4 bases at J; junction bases unmatched: 11. This clonotype was seen ten or more times. Its target is unknown. Each CDR3 protein gets one entry after TCRdb re-called the 5' RACE reads with MiXCR. The repertoire has roughly 300,000 distinct CDR3 sequences, around 16% of them found once; the top ten carry roughly 25%. The rearrangement uses TRBV12-5 and TRBJ2-7, with 7 nucleotides matching TRBD1. The receptor comes from a man between 18 and 29 years old who had mild COVID-19 (a few samples of this study predate the infection). Cell type and time point are not known. Sequenced input: PBMCs or a T cell subset sorted from them (not recorded which). In nucleotides, the CDR3 is TGTGCTAGTGGTTTGCCAACCCACAGGGGACGGTACGAGCAGTACTTC. Amino acids: CASGLPTHRGRYEQYF.